This TCR beta chain was identified in a study of cytotoxic CD8 clonotypes in ibrutinib-treated CLL (dated by TCRdb to the early 2020s). The study in broad terms: In this cohort, over 14 patients were treatment-naive and about a dozen were relapsed/refractory, while approximately 18 had unmutated IGHV. Partial responses were observed in roughly 25 patients and complete responses in 2; after a median follow-up of 68 months, remission was maintained in roughly 14 patients and progression was observed in approximately 12. Response samples were obtained after a median of roughly eleven months of treatment, with a range of about 6 to 36 months. On average, each sample yielded around 270,000 productive templates and 80,000 to 95,000 productive rearrangements. Of the 85 to 90 participants in the trial, 26 had longitudinal samples available. Cryopreserved peripheral blood mononuclear cells were collected before treatment, at response, and at either disease progression or sustained remission.

At the junction V is shortened by 3 bases and J by 1 base; bases outside the gene matches: 9. CDR1 and CDR2 (LNHNV, YYDKDF) derive from the germline V gene (reference sequence). From the cysteine up to the phenylalanine, the CDR3 has a length of 18 residues. Only CDR3 DNA is held: 54 bases, read in frame from base 1. Approximately 2 micrograms of genomic DNA were extracted from cryopreserved PBMCs for TCR beta library preparation. Longitudinal blood samples from CLL patients receiving ibrutinib monotherapy were subjected to high-throughput TCR beta sequencing. The patients were enrolled in a single-center, open-label phase 2 trial of ibrutinib monotherapy. Summary of the overall study and its limitations: Public clonotypes were rare and either shrank or stayed stable during treatment, and the rise in clonality at ibrutinib response reflected expansion of private clonotypes. At ibrutinib response clonality went up, during sustained remission it held steady, and at progression it dropped back toward baseline. Baseline clonality exceeded that of age-matched healthy donors and correlated strongly with circulating CD8+ T-cell counts. Sustained-remission and progressing patients did not have matched sampling times, and lymph node repertoires were not examined.

A note on this clone: Its antigen target is currently unknown. Per-nucleotide qualities are absent, and no much larger clonotype sits a single base away.

On a MiSeq, deep resolution sequencing aimed for a depth between 1 in 1 million and 1 in 200,000 T cells, with each clonotype covered about 9.2x on average. TCR beta libraries were generated with the immunoSEQ hsTCRB Kit. The original pipeline was this. Data were analyzed with ImmunoSEQ Data Assistant and ImmunoSEQ Analyzer, with V, D and J genes assigned per IMGT definitions. Clonality was computed as one minus normalized Shannon entropy of productive rearrangement frequencies, ranging from 0 to 1. Public clonotype analysis was restricted to overrepresented clonotypes comprising at least 0.05% of each patient's repertoire. About twelve age-matched healthy donor repertoires from immuneACCESS were used as controls for clonality. This is the immuneACCESS table as TCRdb keeps it, with only in-frame sequences that have V and J called. A part of the clones is gone; compared with another copy, unresolved V genes explain less than half, and the rest is unexplained. D and trimming come from the DNA, and the V and J calls and clone size come from that table. The sample contains approximately 300,000 clones, 80% of them found a single time. The leading ten clones occupy over 5.5% of the sample.

The sequence joins TRBV15 to TRBJ2-1; 10 nucleotides in the junction match TRBD1. The TCR originated in a human donor with chronic lymphocytic leukemia. The sequencing here drew on PBMCs, taken before ibrutinib treatment. The CDR3 sequence is CATSSTGTGDTSYNEQFF. In nucleotide form, the sequence is TGTGCCACCAGCAGCACCGGGACAGGGGATACATCCTACAATGAGCAGTTCTTC.